The clone carrying this T cell receptor (beta chain) was picked up one time. The target antigen is unknown. CDR1 is SGHVS and CDR2 is FQNEAQ in the germline V gene. After removal of 7 bases from V and 0 bases from J, the junction contained 7 bases not matched to a gene. This CDR3 has 17 amino acids. The sample belongs to a study of radiotherapy plus CTLA-4 blockade in lung cancer. Findings of the study overall: Reports state that early shifts in blood T cell clones, with interferon-beta, best predicted response.

Measured with immunoSEQ multiplex PCR; TCRdb has only the in-frame clones, and not every one. The data contain 75,000 to 95,000 clones, approximately 82% of them singletons. The sequence came from a human donor with non-small cell lung cancer that progressed on radiotherapy plus ipilimumab. The specimen comprised peripheral blood, sampled from a patient treated with radiotherapy plus ipilimumab. The chain carries TRBV7-8 and TRBJ2-7, with 15 bases aligning to TRBD2. CDR3 residues: CASTLGLAGGLSYEQYF. The CDR3 DNA reads as TGTGCCAGCACCCTGGGACTAGCGGGAGGCCTCTCCTACGAGCAGTACTTC.